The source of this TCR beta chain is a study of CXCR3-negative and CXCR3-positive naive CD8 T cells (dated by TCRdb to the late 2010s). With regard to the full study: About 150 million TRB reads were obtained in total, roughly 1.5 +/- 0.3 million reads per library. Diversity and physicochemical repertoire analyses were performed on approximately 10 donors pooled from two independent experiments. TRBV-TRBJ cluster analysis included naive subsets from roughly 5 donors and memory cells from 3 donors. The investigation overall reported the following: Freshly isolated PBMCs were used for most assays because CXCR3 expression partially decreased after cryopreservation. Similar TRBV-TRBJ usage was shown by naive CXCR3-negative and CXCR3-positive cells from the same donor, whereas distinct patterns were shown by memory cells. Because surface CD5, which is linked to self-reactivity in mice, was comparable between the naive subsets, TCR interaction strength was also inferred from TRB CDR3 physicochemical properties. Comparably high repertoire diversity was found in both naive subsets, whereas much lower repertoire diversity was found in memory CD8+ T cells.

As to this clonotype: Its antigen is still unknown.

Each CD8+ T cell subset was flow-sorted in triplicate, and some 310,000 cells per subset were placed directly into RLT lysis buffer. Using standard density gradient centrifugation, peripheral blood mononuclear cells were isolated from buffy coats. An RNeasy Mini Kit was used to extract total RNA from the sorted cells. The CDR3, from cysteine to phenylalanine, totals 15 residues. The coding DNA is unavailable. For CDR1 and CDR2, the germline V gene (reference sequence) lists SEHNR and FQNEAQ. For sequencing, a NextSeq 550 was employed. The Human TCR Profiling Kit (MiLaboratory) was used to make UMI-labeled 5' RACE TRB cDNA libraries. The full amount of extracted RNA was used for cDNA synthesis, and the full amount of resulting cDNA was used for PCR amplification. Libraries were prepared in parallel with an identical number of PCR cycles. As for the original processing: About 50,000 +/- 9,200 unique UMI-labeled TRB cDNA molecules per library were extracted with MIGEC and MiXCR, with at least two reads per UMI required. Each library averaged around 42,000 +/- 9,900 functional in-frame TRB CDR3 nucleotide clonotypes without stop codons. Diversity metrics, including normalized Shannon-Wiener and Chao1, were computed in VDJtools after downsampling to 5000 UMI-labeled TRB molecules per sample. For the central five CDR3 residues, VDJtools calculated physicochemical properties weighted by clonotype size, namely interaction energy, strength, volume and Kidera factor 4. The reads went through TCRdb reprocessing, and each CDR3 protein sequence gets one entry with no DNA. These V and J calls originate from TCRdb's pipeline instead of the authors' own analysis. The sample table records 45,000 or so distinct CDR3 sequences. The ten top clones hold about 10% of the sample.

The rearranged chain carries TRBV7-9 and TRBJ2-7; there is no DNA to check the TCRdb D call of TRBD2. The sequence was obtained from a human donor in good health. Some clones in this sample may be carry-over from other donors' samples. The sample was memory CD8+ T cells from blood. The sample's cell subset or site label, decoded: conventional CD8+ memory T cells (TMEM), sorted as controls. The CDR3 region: CASSLFLAGVYEQYF.